This T cell receptor beta chain was identified in a study of type 1 regulatory T cells. Study-wide background: This in vitro CD4 product, T-allo10, is enriched for Tr1 cells and alloantigen-specific.

T-allo10 cells from the graft donor were described as anergic, host-alloantigen-specific, and alloantigen-specific suppressors. This clonotype has just a few counts. Its cognate antigen is unknown. Germline V gives CDR1 MNHEY, CDR2 SMNVEV (reference sequence). V gave up 5 bases and J gave up 4 bases, with 16 bases separating them. The CDR3 extends over 15 amino acids. TCRdb re-analysed the reads in MiXCR, keeping a single row per CDR3 protein. The sample lists more than 20,000 distinct CDR3 sequences; approximately 72% were seen once. The rearrangement joins TRBV27 to TRBJ2-3, with no clear D. The source material was cultured T cells, either the whole culture or a sorted T cell fraction (not recorded which). Subset indicated: Tr1-enriched cell product generated in vitro against host alloantigens. This clonotype originated in a human donor in good health. The CDR3: CASSPWLDRPDTQYF. Here the CDR3 DNA reads TGTGCCAGCAGTCCTTGGCTAGATAGGCCAGATACGCAGTATTTT.